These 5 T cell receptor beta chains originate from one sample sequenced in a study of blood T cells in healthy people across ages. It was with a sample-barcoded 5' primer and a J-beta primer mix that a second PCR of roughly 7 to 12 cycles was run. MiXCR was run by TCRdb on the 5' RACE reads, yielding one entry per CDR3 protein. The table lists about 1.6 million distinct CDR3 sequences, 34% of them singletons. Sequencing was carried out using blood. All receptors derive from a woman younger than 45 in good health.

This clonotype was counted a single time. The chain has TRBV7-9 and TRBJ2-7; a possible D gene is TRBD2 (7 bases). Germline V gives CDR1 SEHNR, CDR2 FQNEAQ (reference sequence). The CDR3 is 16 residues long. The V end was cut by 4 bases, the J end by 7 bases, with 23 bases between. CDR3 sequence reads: CASSSTAGLGGQEQYF. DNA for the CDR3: TGTGCCAGCAGCTCGACCGCTGGACTAGGGGGTCAGGAGCAGTACTTC.

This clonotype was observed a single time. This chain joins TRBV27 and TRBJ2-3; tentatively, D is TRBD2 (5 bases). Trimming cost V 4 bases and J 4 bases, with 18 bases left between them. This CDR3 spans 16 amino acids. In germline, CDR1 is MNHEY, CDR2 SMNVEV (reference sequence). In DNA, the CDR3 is TGTGCCAGCAGTTCCAGCGGAAGACTGAGAGCAGATACGCAGTATTTT. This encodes CASSSSGRLRADTQYF.

The DNA for the CDR3 is TGTGCCAGCAATTCACCTCGGGGAGGGGGACTAGCCAAAAACATTCAGTACTTC. Encoded protein: CASNSPRGGGLAKNIQYF. The chain joins TRBV28 to TRBJ2-4, with D possibly TRBD2 on 7 matching bases. The V end lost 7 bases, the J end lost 0 bases, and 22 bases lay between the germline ends. The CDR3 totals 18 residues. Germline CDR1 reads MDHEN; CDR2 reads SYDVKM.

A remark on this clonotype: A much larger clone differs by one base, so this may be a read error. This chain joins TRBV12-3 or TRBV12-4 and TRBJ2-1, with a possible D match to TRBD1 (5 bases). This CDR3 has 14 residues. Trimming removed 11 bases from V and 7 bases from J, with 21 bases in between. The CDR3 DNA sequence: TGTGCCGGCACTGATCAGGGTCCCCGGAATGAGCAGTTCTTC. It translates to CAGTDQGPRNEQFF.

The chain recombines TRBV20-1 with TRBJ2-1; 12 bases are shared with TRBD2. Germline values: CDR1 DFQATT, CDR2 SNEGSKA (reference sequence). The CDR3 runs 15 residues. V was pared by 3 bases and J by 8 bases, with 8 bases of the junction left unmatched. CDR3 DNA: TGCAGTGCTAGGCAGCCGGGACTAGCGGGCTATGAGCAGTTCTTC. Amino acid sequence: CSARQPGLAGYEQFF.